A selection of T cell receptor beta chains follows, all from one sample in a study of blood T cell repertoires in COVID-19. Assay: immunoSEQ multiplex PCR; the TCRdb copy retains only in-frame clones and omits some. The sample lists approximately 320,000 clones, roughly nine tenths seen once, with roughly 2.5% in the top ten. Sample: PBMCs or T cells enriched from blood (not recorded which). The receptors derive from a man aged 55 to 70 who had recovered from COVID-19. CDR3s include the opening cysteine and the closing phenylalanine or tryptophan. D genes are given only for firm matches. A clone size is listed for some rows: how often the clone was seen (once, few, many), or a class if it is expanded.

abundance	len	j_gene	v_gene	d_gene	CDR3nt	CDR3aa
few	14	TRBJ1-1	TRBV19	TRBD1	TGTGCCAGTAGTTTTGGGACAGGGGGCACTGAAGCTTTCTTT	CASSFGTGGTEAFF
few	11	TRBJ1-2	TRBV19	.	TGTGCCACGACAGACCTTTATGGCTACACCTTC	CATTDLYGYTF
.	14	TRBJ1-2	TRBV7-9	TRBD1	TGTGCCAGCAGCCTACAGGGACAGAACTATGGCTACACCTTC	CASSLQGQNYGYTF
.	16	TRBJ1-1	TRBV3-1/TRBV3-2	TRBD1	TGTGCCAGCAGCGCCCGGGACAGGGGGCGGGCCACTGAAGCTTTCTTT	CASSARDRGRATEAFF
.	19	TRBJ2-3	TRBV7-2	TRBD2	TGTGCCAGCAGCTTATTACCTAGCGGGGGGGGCACTAGCACAGATACGCAGTATTTT	CASSLLPSGGGTSTDTQYF
once	18	TRBJ2-2	TRBV19	TRBD2	TGTGCCAGCAGTATGGGGGGCGTGGGCGGGAGGATCTTCGGGGAGCTGTTTTTT	CASSMGGVGGRIFGELFF
.	13	TRBJ1-2	TRBV7-9	.	TGTGCCAGCAGCTTAGAACAGGACTATGGCTACACCTTC	CASSLEQDYGYTF
.	11	TRBJ1-1	TRBV11-3	.	TGTGCCAGCAGCCGCGGAACTGAAGCTTTCTTT	CASSRGTEAFF
.	14	TRBJ2-7	TRBV5-1	TRBD2	TGCGCCAGCAGCCGGGCAGCGGGAGACTACGAGCAGTACTTC	CASSRAAGDYEQYF
.	17	TRBJ2-1	TRBV7-3	TRBD2	TGTGCCAGCAGCAACCCGCTAGGGGCCAGCGGGGGAGGTGAGCAGTTCTTC	CASSNPLGASGGGEQFF
.	12	TRBJ1-3	TRBV29-1	.	TGCAGCGTGGACAGTGAGGGAAACACCATATATTTT	CSVDSEGNTIYF
.	12	TRBJ2-7	TRBV11-3	.	TGTGCCAGCAGCTTAAATACCTACGAGCAGTACTTC	CASSLNTYEQYF
.	12	TRBJ2-7	TRBV6-5	TRBD1	TGTGCCAGTAGACAGGGGAGGTACGAGCAGTACTTC	CASRQGRYEQYF
.	14	TRBJ1-1	TRBV30	.	TGTGCCTGGAGTGTACGGGTACTGAACACTGAAGCTTTCTTT	CAWSVRVLNTEAFF
.	15	TRBJ1-2	TRBV6-5	TRBD1	TGTGCCAGCAGTTACTCTTATCGGGACAGCTATGGCTACACCTTC	CASSYSYRDSYGYTF
.	16	TRBJ1-5	TRBV6-1	TRBD1	TGTGCCAGCAGTGGGACAGGGGGCGGAGGCCATCAGCCCCAGCATTTT	CASSGTGGGGHQPQHF
.	15	TRBJ1-2	TRBV5-5	.	TGTGCCAGCAGCTACGACAGGCTTTGGGACTATGGCTACACCTTC	CASSYDRLWDYGYTF
.	15	TRBJ2-1	TRBV11-2	TRBD2	TGTGCCAGCAGCCCCCGGACTAGCGGGAGTTATGAGCAGTTCTTC	CASSPRTSGSYEQFF
.	14	TRBJ1-2	TRBV5-1	.	TGCGCCAGCAGCTTAGTCGGGGAAGGGCATGGCTACACCTTC	CASSLVGEGHGYTF
.	16	TRBJ1-5	TRBV7-2	.	TGTGCCAGCAGCTTACGCCCCGGGGGAAACAATCAGCCCCAGCATTTT	CASSLRPGGNNQPQHF
few	14	TRBJ1-1	TRBV14	.	TGTGCCAGCAGCCAAAAGTGGCACAACACTGAAGCTTTCTTT	CASSQKWHNTEAFF
once	15	TRBJ2-3	TRBV6-5	.	TGTGCCAGCAGTTACTTTGGGGGGGCCCCAGATACGCAGTATTTT	CASSYFGGAPDTQYF
.	15	TRBJ1-2	TRBV19	.	TGTGCCAGTACAAGAGGTACAGGAAACCCCTATGGCTACACCTTC	CASTRGTGNPYGYTF
.	18	TRBJ2-3	TRBV1	.	TGCACCAGCAGCCTAAGGCTTCTCCCCCGGGGGTACACAGATACGCAGTATTTT	CTSSLRLLPRGYTDTQYF
.	13	TRBJ2-7	TRBV19	TRBD1	TGTGCCAGTAGTATGGGACAGGGCTACGAGCAGTACTTC	CASSMGQGYEQYF
once	13	TRBJ2-3	TRBV7-9	TRBD1	TGTGCCAGCAGCCGGGACAGCTCAGATACGCAGTATTTT	CASSRDSSDTQYF
.	13	TRBJ2-7	TRBV30	.	TGTGCCTACCTACAGGAAAGGACCTACGAGCAGTACTTC	CAYLQERTYEQYF
.	17	TRBJ1-5	TRBV5-6	TRBD1	TGTGCCAGCAGCTTGGGGGGGACAGTATATAGCAATCAGCCCCAGCATTTT	CASSLGGTVYSNQPQHF
.	14	TRBJ2-5	TRBV6-5	.	TGTGCCAGCAGGGGGCTCGTTAGGGGGGAGACCCAGTACTTC	CASRGLVRGETQYF
.	12	TRBJ1-1	TRBV12-3/TRBV12-4	TRBD1	TGTGCCAGCAGTAAAAGGACAGGTGAAGCTTTCTTT	CASSKRTGEAFF
.	16	TRBJ2-7	TRBV4-2	TRBD2	TGTGCCAGCAGCCAGCGCGGGGGTGGGGGTTCCTACGAGCAGTACTTC	CASSQRGGGGSYEQYF
few	14	TRBJ1-1	TRBV5-1	.	TGCGCCAGCAGCTTCAACGGACGGGAAGGTGAAGCTTTCTTT	CASSFNGREGEAFF
.	15	TRBJ1-3	TRBV19	TRBD1	TGTGCCAGTAGTATGGACAGGACCTCTGGAAACACCATATATTTT	CASSMDRTSGNTIYF
.	16	TRBJ1-3	TRBV3-1/TRBV3-2	.	TGTGCCAGCAGCCAAGACCTACTGAGCTCTGGAAACACCATATATTTT	CASSQDLLSSGNTIYF
once	12	TRBJ1-1	TRBV5-4	.	TGTGCCAGCAGCCCGGGGAACACTGAAGCTTTCTTT	CASSPGNTEAFF
.	12	TRBJ1-2	TRBV7-2	.	TGTGCCAGCAGCTTAAATTTCGGTGGCTACACCTTC	CASSLNFGGYTF
.	14	TRBJ2-7	TRBV4-2	.	TGTGCCAGCAGCAGCCTTGGGACTTTTTACGAGCAGTACTTC	CASSSLGTFYEQYF
.	14	TRBJ2-5	TRBV10-2	.	TGCGCCAGCGGCCGCCCGCGGGAACGAGAGACCCAGTACTTC	CASGRPRERETQYF
.	15	TRBJ2-3	TRBV4-3	TRBD1	TGCGCCAGCAGCCAAGCGGACAGGTCTGGTGATACGCAGTATTTT	CASSQADRSGDTQYF
once	15	TRBJ2-3	TRBV7-3	TRBD2	TGTGCCAGCAGCCCACCCGGGAGGGGCACAGATACGCAGTATTTT	CASSPPGRGTDTQYF
.	15	TRBJ2-1	TRBV5-1	TRBD2	TGCGCCAGCGCCCTAGCGGGCGGGAACAACAATGAGCAGTTCTTC	CASALAGGNNNEQFF
.	16	TRBJ1-2	TRBV7-3	.	TGTGCCAGCAGCCCCGGACAGATCGGAGCTAACTATGGCTACACCTTC	CASSPGQIGANYGYTF
once	14	TRBJ2-7	TRBV2	.	TGTGCCACCAAAGTATCCCCGGGGGTGGGGGAGCAGTACTTC	CATKVSPGVGEQYF
.	13	TRBJ1-1	TRBV5-1	.	TGCGCCAGCAACGAACCCCAGGGGTCTGAAGCTTTCTTT	CASNEPQGSEAFF
.	16	TRBJ2-7	TRBV4-1	TRBD2	TGCGCCAGCAGCCAAGTCCCCCTAGCGGGAGCCAACGAGCAGTACTTC	CASSQVPLAGANEQYF
.	15	TRBJ1-2	TRBV2	.	TGTGCCAGCAGTGAAGGCGTTCCGGTAATCTATGGCTACACCTTC	CASSEGVPVIYGYTF
.	18	TRBJ1-1	TRBV6-2/TRBV6-3	.	TGTGCCAGCAGTTACAATCCACAGGGTATGGAGTGGTCGGCTGAAGCTTTCTTT	CASSYNPQGMEWSAEAFF
.	16	TRBJ2-5	TRBV18	TRBD2	TGTGCCAGCTCCCCTCCTGGACTAGCGGGAGTAGAGACCCAGTACTTC	CASSPPGLAGVETQYF
.	13	TRBJ1-2	TRBV5-1	.	TGCGCCAGCAGCTTGGTTTTGCAGGGTCGGTCCACCTTC	CASSLVLQGRSTF
.	14	TRBJ2-2	TRBV24-1	.	TGTGCCACCGGAGGGGGCCAGAACACCGGGGAGCTGTTTTTT	CATGGGQNTGELFF
.	15	TRBJ2-1	TRBV30	.	TGTGCCTGGAGTGTACGCGGCAGGGCCTACAATGAGCAGTTCTTC	CAWSVRGRAYNEQFF
.	13	TRBJ2-3	TRBV27	.	TGTGCCACCTCTCCATCGGGTGGAGATACGCAGTATTTT	CATSPSGGDTQYF
.	14	TRBJ2-5	TRBV4-1	TRBD1	TGCGCCAGCAGTCCCGGACAGGGGAAAGAGACCCAGTACTTC	CASSPGQGKETQYF
.	13	TRBJ2-7	TRBV5-4	.	TGTGCCAGCAGCTTGGGACAGAGCTACGAGCAGTACTTC	CASSLGQSYEQYF
.	17	TRBJ2-2	TRBV11-2	.	TGTGCCAGCAGCCCCGGTAGAGGGCGGGCGAACACCGGGGAGCTGTTTTTT	CASSPGRGRANTGELFF